This T cell receptor beta chain is from a study of blood T cell repertoires in COVID-19. For the study at large: Sample material is recorded as cDNA or gDNA derived from T cells, B-cell-depleted T cells, or PBMCs.

Germline CDR1 and CDR2: LNHDA and SQIVND (reference sequence). V gave up 6 bases and J gave up 5 bases, with 14 bases separating them. The CDR3 consists of 15 residues. In its sample, this clone was seen a few times. Those enrolled, adults aged roughly 18 to 90 years, came from around 24 US areas. Resolution of symptoms, clearance, or two negative PCRs was present in recovered Cohort 3 donors. Clones were read by immunoSEQ multiplex PCR, and TCRdb kept only the in-frame ones, dropping some. The sample yields around 200,000 clones, roughly 77% seen once. The sample consisted of PBMCs or T cells enriched from blood (not recorded which). V usage is TRBV19 and J usage is TRBJ1-6, with a tentative D call TRBD1 (5 bases). This receptor was taken from a middle-aged man who had recovered from COVID-19. In DNA form, the CDR3 reads TGTGCCAGTAGAAGTAGAGCGGGGGATAATTCACCCCTCCACTTT. The encoded protein is CASRSRAGDNSPLHF. Based on the CDR3 plus reference TRBV19 and TRBJ1-6, the full variable domain is DGGITQSPKYLFRKEGQNVTLSCEQNLNHDAMYWYRQDPGQGLRLIYYSQIVNDFQKGDIAEGYSVSREKKESFPLTVTSAQKNPTAFYLCASRSRAGDNSPLHFGNGTRLTVT.